This T cell receptor (beta chain) derives from a study of beta chain features in type 1 diabetes. Study conclusions and caveats: Shortening of TCRB CDR3s, moderate but significant, appeared in all four CD4+ subsets of Type 1 diabetes patients. Sequencing of cDNA might inflate the share of cells that strongly express TCR.

The authors reverse transcribed all of the isolated RNA, so sequencing captured expressed TCRB transcripts. Measured with immunoSEQ multiplex PCR; TCRdb has only the in-frame clones, and not every one. The profile shows hundreds of thousands of clones, over 12% of them singletons. The ends were cut back, 9 bases at V and 4 bases at J, with 11 bases in the middle. The CDR3 has 12 residues. Germline CDR1 SNHLY, CDR2 FYNNEI. On this clone itself: As yet, its antigen is unknown.

V is TRBV2 and J is TRBJ2-3, with a possible D match to TRBD2 (5 bases). The receptor's source is a man aged 18 to 30 with type 1 diabetes. Sequencing was done on a sample of naive CD4+ T cells from blood. CDR3 region: CASTERADTQYF. CDR3 bases: TGTGCCAGTACAGAGAGGGCAGATACGCAGTATTTT.